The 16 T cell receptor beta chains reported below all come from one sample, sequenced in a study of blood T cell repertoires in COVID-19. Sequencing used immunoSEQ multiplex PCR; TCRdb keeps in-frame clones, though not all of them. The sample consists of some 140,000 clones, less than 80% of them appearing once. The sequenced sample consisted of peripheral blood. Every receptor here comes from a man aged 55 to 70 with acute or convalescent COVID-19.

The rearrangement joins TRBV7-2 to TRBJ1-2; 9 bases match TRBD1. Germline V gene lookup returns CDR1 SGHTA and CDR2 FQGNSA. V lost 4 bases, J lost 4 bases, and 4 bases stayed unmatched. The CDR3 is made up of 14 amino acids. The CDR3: CASSSGQGFYGYTF. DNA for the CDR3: TGTGCCAGCAGCTCAGGACAGGGGTTCTATGGCTACACCTTC.

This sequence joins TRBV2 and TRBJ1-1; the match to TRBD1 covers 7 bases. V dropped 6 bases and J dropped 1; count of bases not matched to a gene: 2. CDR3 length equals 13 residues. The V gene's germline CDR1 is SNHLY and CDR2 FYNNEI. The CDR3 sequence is CASRGQPNTEAFF. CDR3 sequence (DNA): TGTGCCAGCAGGGGACAGCCGAACACTGAAGCTTTCTTT.

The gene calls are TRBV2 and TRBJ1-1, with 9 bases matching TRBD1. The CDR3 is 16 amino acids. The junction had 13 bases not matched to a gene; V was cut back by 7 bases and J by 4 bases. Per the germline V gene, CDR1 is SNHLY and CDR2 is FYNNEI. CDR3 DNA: TGTGCCAGCACCCAAAGGGCGGCGGACAGGGGCACTGAAGCTTTCTTT. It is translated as CASTQRAADRGTEAFF.

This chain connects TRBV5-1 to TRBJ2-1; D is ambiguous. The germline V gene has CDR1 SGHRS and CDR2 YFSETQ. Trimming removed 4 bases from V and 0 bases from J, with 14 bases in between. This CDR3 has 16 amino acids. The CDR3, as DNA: TGCGCCAGCAGCCCGTCTTGGAGCGCCTCCTACAATGAGCAGTTCTTC. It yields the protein CASSPSWSASYNEQFF.

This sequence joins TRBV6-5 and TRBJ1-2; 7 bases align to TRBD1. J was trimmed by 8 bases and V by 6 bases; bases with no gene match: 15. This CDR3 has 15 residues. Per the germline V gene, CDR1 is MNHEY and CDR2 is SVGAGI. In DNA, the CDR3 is TGTGCCAGCAGCATAGGCCCGACAGGGAGGTACGGCTACACCTTC. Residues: CASSIGPTGRYGYTF.

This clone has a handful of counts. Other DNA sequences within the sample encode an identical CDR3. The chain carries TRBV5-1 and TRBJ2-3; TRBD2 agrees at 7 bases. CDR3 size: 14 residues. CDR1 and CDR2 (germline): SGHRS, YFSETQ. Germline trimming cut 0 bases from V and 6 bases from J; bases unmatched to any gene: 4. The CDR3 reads CASSLGAGADTQYF. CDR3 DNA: TGCGCCAGCAGCTTGGGCGCGGGAGCGGATACGCAGTATTTT. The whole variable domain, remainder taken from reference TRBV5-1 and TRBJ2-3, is KAGVTQTPRYLIKTRGQQVTLSCSPISGHRSVSWYQQTPGQGLQFLFEYFSETQRNKGNFPGRFSGRQFSNSRSEMNVSTLELGDSALYLCASSLGAGADTQYFGPGTRLTVL.

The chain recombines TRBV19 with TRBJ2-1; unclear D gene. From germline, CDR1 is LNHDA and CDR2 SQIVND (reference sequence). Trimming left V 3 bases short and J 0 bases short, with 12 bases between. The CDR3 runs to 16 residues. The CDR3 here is CASSITAQSSYNEQFF. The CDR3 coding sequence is TGTGCCAGTAGTATCACAGCACAAAGCTCCTACAATGAGCAGTTCTTC.

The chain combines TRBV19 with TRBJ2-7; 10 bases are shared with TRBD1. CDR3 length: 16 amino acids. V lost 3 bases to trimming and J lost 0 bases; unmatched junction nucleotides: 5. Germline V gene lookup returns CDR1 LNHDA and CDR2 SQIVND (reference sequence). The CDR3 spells CASSIYGTGDSYEQYF. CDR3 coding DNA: TGTGCCAGTAGTATCTATGGGACAGGGGACTCCTACGAGCAGTACTTC.

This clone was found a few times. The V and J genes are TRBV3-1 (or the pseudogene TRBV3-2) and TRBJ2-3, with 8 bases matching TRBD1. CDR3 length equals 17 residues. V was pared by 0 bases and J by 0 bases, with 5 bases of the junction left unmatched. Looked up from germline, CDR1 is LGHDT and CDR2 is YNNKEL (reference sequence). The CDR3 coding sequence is TGTGCCAGCAGCCAAGACGGGGACAGGCCTAGCACAGATACGCAGTATTTT. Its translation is CASSQDGDRPSTDTQYF.

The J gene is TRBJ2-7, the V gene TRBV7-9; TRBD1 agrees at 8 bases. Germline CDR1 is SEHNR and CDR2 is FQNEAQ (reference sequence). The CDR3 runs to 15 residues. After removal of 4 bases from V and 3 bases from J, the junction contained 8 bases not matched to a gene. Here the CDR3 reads CASSSRTGYNYEQYF. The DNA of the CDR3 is TGTGCCAGCAGCTCCCGGACAGGGTACAACTACGAGCAGTACTTC.

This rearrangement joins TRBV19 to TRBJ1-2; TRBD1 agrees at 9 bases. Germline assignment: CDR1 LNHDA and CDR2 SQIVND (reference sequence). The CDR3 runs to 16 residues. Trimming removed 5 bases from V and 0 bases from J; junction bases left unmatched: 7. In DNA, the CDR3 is TGTGCCAGTAGTGCAACAGGGGGCGAAGCTAACTATGGCTACACCTTC. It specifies CASSATGGEANYGYTF.

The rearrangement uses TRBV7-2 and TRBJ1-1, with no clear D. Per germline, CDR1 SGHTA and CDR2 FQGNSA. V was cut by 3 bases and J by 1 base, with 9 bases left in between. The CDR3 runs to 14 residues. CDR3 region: CASSFGRWNTEAFF. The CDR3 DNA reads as TGTGCCAGCAGCTTCGGCAGGTGGAACACTGAAGCTTTCTTT.

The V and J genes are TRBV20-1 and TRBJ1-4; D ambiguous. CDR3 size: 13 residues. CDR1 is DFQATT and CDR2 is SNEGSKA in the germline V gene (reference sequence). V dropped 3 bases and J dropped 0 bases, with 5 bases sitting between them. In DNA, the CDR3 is TGCAGTGCTAGTCGGGCAACTAATGAAAAACTGTTTTTT. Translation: CSASRATNEKLFF.

In nucleotides, the CDR3 is TGTGCCAGCATCCCGACTCCGGGACAGGGAAACACCATATATTTT. It yields the protein CASIPTPGQGNTIYF. This rearrangement joins TRBV6-6 to TRBJ1-3; 7 nucleotides match TRBD1. The germline gives CDR1 MNHNY, CDR2 SVGAGI (reference sequence). J lost 4 bases, V lost 7 bases, and 10 bases had no gene match. This CDR3 is built from 15 residues.

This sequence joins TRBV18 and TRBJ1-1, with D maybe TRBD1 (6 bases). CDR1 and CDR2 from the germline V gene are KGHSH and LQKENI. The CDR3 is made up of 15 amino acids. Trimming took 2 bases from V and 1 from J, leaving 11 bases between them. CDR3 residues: CASSPSTGQNTEAFF. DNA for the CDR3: TGTGCCAGCTCACCATCAACAGGGCAGAACACTGAAGCTTTCTTT.

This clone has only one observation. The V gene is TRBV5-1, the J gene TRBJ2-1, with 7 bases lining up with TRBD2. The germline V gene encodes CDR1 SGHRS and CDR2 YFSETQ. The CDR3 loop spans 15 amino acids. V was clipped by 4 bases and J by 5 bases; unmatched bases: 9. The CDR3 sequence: CASSRGTIDNNEQFF. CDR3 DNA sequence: TGCGCCAGCAGCCGCGGGACTATTGACAACAATGAGCAGTTCTTC.